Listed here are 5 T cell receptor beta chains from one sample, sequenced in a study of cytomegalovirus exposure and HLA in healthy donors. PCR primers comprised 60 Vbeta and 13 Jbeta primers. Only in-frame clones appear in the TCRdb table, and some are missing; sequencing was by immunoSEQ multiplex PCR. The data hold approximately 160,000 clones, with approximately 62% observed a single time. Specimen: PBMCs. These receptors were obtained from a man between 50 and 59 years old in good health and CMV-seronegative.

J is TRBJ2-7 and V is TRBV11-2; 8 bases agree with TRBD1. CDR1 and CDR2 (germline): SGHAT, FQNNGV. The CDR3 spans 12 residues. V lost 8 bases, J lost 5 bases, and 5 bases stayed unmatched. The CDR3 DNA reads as TGTGCCAGCTGGACAGGGAGGAACGAGCAGTACTTC. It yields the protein CASWTGRNEQYF.

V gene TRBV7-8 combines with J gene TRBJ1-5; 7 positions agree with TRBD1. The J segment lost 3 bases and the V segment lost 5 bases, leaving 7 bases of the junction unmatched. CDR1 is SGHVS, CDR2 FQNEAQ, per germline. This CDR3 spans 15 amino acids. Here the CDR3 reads CASSIWTGNNQPQHF. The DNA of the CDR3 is TGTGCCAGCAGCATCTGGACAGGTAACAATCAGCCCCAGCATTTT. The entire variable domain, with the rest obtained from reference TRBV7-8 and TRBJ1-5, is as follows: GAGVSQSPRYKVAKRGQDVALRCDPISGHVSLFWYQQALGQGPEFLTYFQNEAQLDKSGLPSDRFFAERPEGSVSTLKIQRTQQEDSAVYLCASSIWTGNNQPQHFGDGTRLSIL.

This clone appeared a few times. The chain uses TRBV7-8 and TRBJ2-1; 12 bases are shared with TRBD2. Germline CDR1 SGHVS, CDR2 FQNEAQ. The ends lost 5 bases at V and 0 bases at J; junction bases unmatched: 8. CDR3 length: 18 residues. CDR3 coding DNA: TGTGCCAGCAGCCACCCATGGACTAGCGGGAACTCCTACAATGAGCAGTTCTTC. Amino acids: CASSHPWTSGNSYNEQFF.

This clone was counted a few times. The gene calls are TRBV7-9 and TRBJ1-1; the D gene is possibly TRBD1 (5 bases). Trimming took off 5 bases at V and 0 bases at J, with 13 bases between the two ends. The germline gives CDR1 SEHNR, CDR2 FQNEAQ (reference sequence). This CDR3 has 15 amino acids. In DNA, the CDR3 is TGTGCCAGCAGCCGGTCCGTGGGGCTGAACACTGAAGCTTTCTTT. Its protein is CASSRSVGLNTEAFF.

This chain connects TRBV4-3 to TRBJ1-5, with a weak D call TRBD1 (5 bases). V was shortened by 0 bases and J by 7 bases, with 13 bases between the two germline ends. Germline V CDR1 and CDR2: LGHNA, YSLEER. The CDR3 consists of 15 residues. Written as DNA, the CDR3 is TGCGCCAGCAGCCAAGATGGGGGGGTGGGGCAGCCCCAGCATTTT. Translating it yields CASSQDGGVGQPQHF.